This record concerns one T cell receptor (beta chain) sequence. The antigen is undetermined. Assay: immunoSEQ multiplex PCR; the TCRdb copy retains only in-frame clones and omits some. The repertoire holds approximately 70,000 clones, with under 90% as singletons. The data were obtained in a study of T cell responses to AZD1222 COVID-19 vaccine. This CDR3 contains 11 residues. Between the trimmed V and J ends, which lost 5 bases and 2 bases, there was a span of 2 bases. Germline lookup yields CDR1 SNHLY and CDR2 FYNNEI. Broader study findings: Across spike, vaccine-associated CD4 TCRs were found, dominant at 160-218 and 743-854.

The gene calls are TRBV2 and TRBJ2-3; D uncertain. The material was peripheral blood, obtained 28 days after the second AZD1222 dose. The TCR sequence derives from an adult who received the AZD1222 COVID-19 vaccine. CDR3 residues: CASSYTDTQYF. In DNA, the CDR3 is TGTGCCAGCAGTTACACAGATACGCAGTATTTT.